What follows are 25 T cell receptor beta chains derived from one specimen sequenced in a study of CD8+ T cells in alopecia areata. Extracted RNA was reverse transcribed, and the resulting cDNA served as sequencing template. Repertoires were generated with immunoSEQ multiplex PCR, while TCRdb's copy carries only in-frame clones and drops some. In the table there are about 160,000 clones, 55% to 75% of which are singletons. Specified treatment: oral pan-JAK inhibitor, 5-10 mg twice daily. The starting material was CD4+ T cells sorted from blood, obtained at week 4, from a patient treated with tofacitinib. The receptors were gathered from a human donor with alopecia areata.

This clone was detected once. The rearrangement joins TRBV29-1 to TRBJ2-3; no clear D. Trimming took 0 bases from V and 3 from J, leaving 13 bases between them. Germline V gene data show CDR1 as SQVTM and CDR2 as ANQGSEA. The CDR3 length is 15 residues. The CDR3, as DNA: TGCAGCGTTGAAGAAGTTTCGGTAGGAACAGATACGCAGTATTTT. The encoded protein is CSVEEVSVGTDTQYF.

The V and J genes are TRBV30 and TRBJ1-2, with 8 bases matching TRBD1. Germline lookup yields CDR1 GTSNPN and CDR2 SVGIG (reference sequence). After removal of 0 bases from V and 6 bases from J, the junction contained 6 bases not matched to a gene. The CDR3 runs 14 residues. The CDR3 DNA reads TGTGCCTGGAGTGTTCCGGGACAGGCCGATGGCTACACCTTC. It specifies CAWSVPGQADGYTF.

This chain links TRBV5-4 with TRBJ2-5, with 8 bases aligning to TRBD2. V gave up 2 bases and J gave up 2 bases; unmatched junction bases: 5. Germline V gene sequence: CDR1 SGHNT, CDR2 YYREEE (reference sequence). The CDR3 is 15 residues long. The CDR3 reads CASSLPGGAQETQYF. CDR3 nucleotide sequence: TGTGCCAGCAGCTTACCGGGGGGGGCTCAAGAGACCCAGTACTTC.

The genes are TRBV7-9 and TRBJ1-2, with TRBD1 as a possible D gene (6 bases). V dropped 4 bases and J dropped 5 bases, with 11 bases sitting between them. The CDR3 length is 13 residues. Germline V gives CDR1 SEHNR, CDR2 FQNEAQ (reference sequence). The CDR3, as DNA: TGTGCCAGCAGCTACCGCACAGGGTATGGCTACACCTTC. Its protein product is CASSYRTGYGYTF.

The V and J genes are TRBV30 and TRBJ1-4; no clear D. Germline values: CDR1 GTSNPN, CDR2 SVGIG (reference sequence). This CDR3 contains 15 residues. V dropped 1 base and J dropped 4 bases, with 13 bases sitting between them. CDR3 nucleotides: TGTGCCTGGAGTGACCTTACAGAACTTAATGAAAAACTGTTTTTT. It specifies CAWSDLTELNEKLFF.

The chain uses TRBV30 and TRBJ2-1, with a tentative D call TRBD1 (6 bases). CDR3 size: 13 residues. Germline values: CDR1 GTSNPN, CDR2 SVGIG (reference sequence). The germline V and J ends were trimmed by 4 bases and 3 bases, with 10 bases remaining between them. The CDR3 reads CAWMGHRYNEQFF. CDR3 nucleotide sequence: TGTGCCTGGATGGGACACCGCTACAATGAGCAGTTCTTC.

V and J are TRBV6-5 and TRBJ2-5; tentatively, D is TRBD1 (6 bases). V lost 10 bases to trimming and J lost 5 bases, with 23 bases between them. The CDR3 extends over 15 amino acids. Germline CDR1 reads MNHEY; CDR2 reads SVGAGI. CDR3 region: CATLSAQGSRETQYF. CDR3 sequence (DNA): TGTGCCACCCTCAGTGCCCAGGGGTCACGGGAGACCCAGTACTTC.

The chain couples TRBV29-1 to TRBJ2-7; no clear D gene. This CDR3 is 13 amino acids long. Between the trimmed V and J ends, which lost 6 bases and 6 bases, there was a span of 18 bases. CDR1 and CDR2 from the germline V gene are SQVTM and ANQGSEA. The CDR3 loop is CSVARQANSEQYF. In nucleotides, the CDR3 is TGCAGCGTGGCGAGGCAGGCAAATTCCGAGCAGTACTTC.

A note on this clone: One end of the junction fails to match germline, which may point to a read error. V and J are TRBV14 and TRBJ2-3, with a weak D call TRBD1 (6 bases). This CDR3 comprises 13 residues. CDR1 and CDR2 from the germline V gene are SGHDN and FVKESK. The CDR3 DNA is TGTGCCAGCAGCGCTGTAAGGACAGCTACGCAGTATTTT. Translation: CASSAVRTATQYF. The variable domain in full, completed from reference TRBV14 and TRBJ2-3, reads EAGVTQFPSHSVIEKGQTVTLRCDPISGHDNLYWYRRVMGKEIKFLLHFVKESKQDESGMPNNRFLAERTGGTYSTLKVQPAELEDSGVYFCASSAVRTATQYFGPGTRLTVL.

This clone has a handful of counts. J is TRBJ1-5 and V is TRBV7-9, with a possible D match to TRBD1 (5 bases). V was cut by 1 base and J by 6 bases, with 7 bases left in between. The CDR3 consists of 13 residues. Germline V gives CDR1 SEHNR, CDR2 FQNEAQ (reference sequence). The CDR3 DNA sequence: TGTGCCAGCAGCTTAGGGGGGTCTCAGCCCCAGCATTTT. This codes for CASSLGGSQPQHF.

The J gene is TRBJ1-2, the V gene TRBV29-1; D might be TRBD1 (6 bases). The length of the CDR3 is 13 residues. The V gene's germline CDR1 is SQVTM and CDR2 ANQGSEA. V dropped 4 bases and J dropped 3 bases, with 12 bases sitting between them. The CDR3 loop reads CSVAGGGDYGYTF. The CDR3, as DNA: TGCAGCGTTGCCGGAGGGGGTGACTATGGCTACACCTTC. Together with reference TRBV29-1 and TRBJ1-2, the CDR3 gives the full variable domain: SAVISQKPSRDICQRGTSLTIQCQVDSQVTMMFWYRQQPGQSLTLIATANQGSEATYESGFVIDKFPISRPNLTFSTLTVSNMSPEDSSIYLCSVAGGGDYGYTFGSGTRLTVV.

V and J are TRBV6-5 and TRBJ1-6; 10 bases map to TRBD1. Looked up from germline, CDR1 is MNHEY and CDR2 is SVGAGI. Unmatched junction bases numbered 6, after V lost 5 bases and J lost 11 bases. CDR3 length: 14 amino acids. Written as DNA, the CDR3 is TGTGCCAGCAGTACCGGCGACAGGGGGCCACCCCTCCACTTT. Translated: CASSTGDRGPPLHF.

Only a few counts were recorded for this clone. J is TRBJ1-1 and V is TRBV4-1, with unresolved D. Germline-derived CDR1 and CDR2 are MGHRA and YSYEKL. The V end was cut by 0 bases, the J end by 0 bases, with 11 bases between. The CDR3 runs to 16 residues. The CDR3 protein is CASSQEAELMNTEAFF. CDR3 DNA sequence: TGCGCCAGCAGCCAAGAGGCCGAACTTATGAACACTGAAGCTTTCTTT.

The gene calls are TRBV19 and TRBJ1-2; 7 nucleotides agree with TRBD1. The CDR3 has 14 amino acids. V dropped 5 bases and J dropped 0; count of bases not matched to a gene: 3. Germline V CDR1 and CDR2: LNHDA, SQIVND (reference sequence). CDR3 bases: TGTGCCAGTAGTCCGACAGGGTCTAACTATGGCTACACCTTC. This sequence encodes CASSPTGSNYGYTF.

This clone was detected once. V gene TRBV27 combines with J gene TRBJ2-4; TRBD2 matches at 7 bases. The V gene's germline CDR1 is MNHEY and CDR2 SMNVEV (reference sequence). J lost 1 base, V lost 0 bases, and 3 bases had no gene match. This CDR3 is 16 amino acids long. The CDR3 nucleotides are TGTGCCAGCAGTTTATCTACTAGCGTGGCCAAAAACATTCAGTACTTC. This codes for CASSLSTSVAKNIQYF.

The chain couples TRBV29-1 to TRBJ1-1; 9 bases agree with TRBD1. This CDR3 is built from 13 residues. The germline V gene has CDR1 SQVTM and CDR2 ANQGSEA. V dropped 5 bases and J dropped 3; count of bases not matched to a gene: 4. The CDR3 spells CSVLRTGDTEAFF. CDR3 in DNA: TGCAGCGTTCTGCGGACAGGGGACACTGAAGCTTTCTTT.

The chain is built from TRBV7-3 and TRBJ1-1; D unclear. Trimming cost V 0 bases and J 0 bases, with 14 bases left between them. This CDR3 is 17 amino acids long. The V gene's germline CDR1 is SGHTA and CDR2 FQGTGA. The chain's CDR3 is CASSLTVGRVMNTEAFF. The CDR3 bases are TGTGCCAGCAGCTTAACGGTTGGAAGGGTGATGAACACTGAAGCTTTCTTT.

The CDR3 nucleotides are TGTGCCTGGAGTGTTTCGGGGTCCGGTCAGCCCCAGCATTTT. This gives the protein CAWSVSGSGQPQHF. The rearrangement uses TRBV30 and TRBJ1-5, with D unclear. This CDR3 is 14 amino acids long. The germline CDR1 and CDR2 sequences are GTSNPN and SVGIG (reference sequence). Trimming stripped 0 bases from V and 6 bases from J, with 12 bases between.

The chain joins TRBV9 to TRBJ2-7; unclear D gene. Germline CDR1 reads SGDLS; CDR2 reads YYNGEE. Trimming took off 2 bases at V and 2 bases at J, with 8 bases between the two ends. The CDR3 has 13 amino acids. In nucleotides, the CDR3 is TGTGCCAGCAGCGTCGACGGTACCTACGAGCAGTACTTC. Translated: CASSVDGTYEQYF.

This sequence joins TRBV29-1 and TRBJ2-3, with 8 bases lining up with TRBD2. Germline V gene data show CDR1 as SQVTM and CDR2 as ANQGSEA. CDR3 length: 16 residues. With V trimmed by 6 bases and J by 0 bases, 11 bases remained unmatched. In DNA, the CDR3 is TGCAGCGTCAAATCCGGACTAGCCCTAAGCACAGATACGCAGTATTTT. This gives the protein CSVKSGLALSTDTQYF.

This chain connects TRBV29-1 to TRBJ2-7; D gene ambiguous. In germline, CDR1 is SQVTM, CDR2 ANQGSEA. Trimming took off 4 bases at V and 6 bases at J, with 13 bases between the two ends. CDR3 length equals 12 residues. The CDR3 protein is CSVVSRNGEQYF. CDR3 coding DNA: TGCAGCGTTGTATCTCGGAACGGCGAGCAGTACTTC.

The chain is built from TRBV5-1 and TRBJ2-1, with no clear D. Trimming removed 2 bases from V and 4 bases from J, with 4 bases in between. The CDR3 has 12 residues. Germline lookup yields CDR1 SGHRS and CDR2 YFSETQ. The CDR3 bases are TGCGCCAGCAGCTTCACGTACAATGAGCAGTTCTTC. The encoded protein is CASSFTYNEQFF.

This chain connects TRBV19 to TRBJ1-5; D is ambiguous. CDR1 and CDR2 from the germline V gene are LNHDA and SQIVND (reference sequence). V was shortened by 1 base and J by 4 bases, with 11 bases between the two germline ends. CDR3 size: 15 residues. The CDR3 spells CASSIVGKRNQPQHF. The CDR3 DNA reads as TGTGCCAGTAGTATAGTTGGGAAGCGGAATCAGCCCCAGCATTTT.

This chain connects TRBV5-1 to TRBJ1-5; D is unclear. CDR1 is SGHRS, CDR2 YFSETQ, per germline. The CDR3 is 15 amino acids. With 0 bases removed from V and 3 bases from J, the gap between germline ends came to 10 bases. The CDR3 DNA sequence: TGCGCCAGCAGCTTGGATAGTTCCCCCAATCAGCCCCAGCATTTT. Protein: CASSLDSSPNQPQHF.

This chain links TRBV19 with TRBJ1-5; D ambiguous. Trimming shortened V by 1 base and J by 0 bases, and 13 bases separated the two germline ends. The V gene's germline CDR1 is LNHDA and CDR2 SQIVND (reference sequence). The CDR3 loop spans 17 amino acids. The chain's CDR3 is CASSIGSGTNSNQPQHF. CDR3 bases: TGTGCCAGTAGTATAGGATCAGGTACGAATAGCAATCAGCCCCAGCATTTT. The complete variable domain, with remaining parts taken from reference TRBV19 and TRBJ1-5, reads DGGITQSPKYLFRKEGQNVTLSCEQNLNHDAMYWYRQDPGQGLRLIYYSQIVNDFQKGDIAEGYSVSREKKESFPLTVTSAQKNPTAFYLCASSIGSGTNSNQPQHFGDGTRLSIL.